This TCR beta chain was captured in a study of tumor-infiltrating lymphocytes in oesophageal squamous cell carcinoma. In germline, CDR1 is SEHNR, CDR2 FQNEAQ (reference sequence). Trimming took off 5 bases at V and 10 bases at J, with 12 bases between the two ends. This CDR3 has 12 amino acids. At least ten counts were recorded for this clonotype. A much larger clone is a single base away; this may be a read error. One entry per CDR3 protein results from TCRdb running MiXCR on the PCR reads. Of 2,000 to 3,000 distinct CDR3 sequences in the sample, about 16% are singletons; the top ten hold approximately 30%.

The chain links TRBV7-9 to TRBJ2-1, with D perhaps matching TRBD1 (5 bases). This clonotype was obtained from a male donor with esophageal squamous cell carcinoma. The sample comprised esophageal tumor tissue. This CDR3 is CASSHDSYEQFF. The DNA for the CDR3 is TGTGCCAGCAGCCATGACAGCTACGAGCAGTTCTTC. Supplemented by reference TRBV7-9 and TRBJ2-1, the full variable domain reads DTGVSQNPRHKITKRGQNVTFRCDPISEHNRLYWYRQTLGQGPEFLTYFQNEAQLEKSRLLSDRFSAERPKGSFSTLEIQRTEQGDSAMYLCASSHDSYEQFFGPGTRLTVL.